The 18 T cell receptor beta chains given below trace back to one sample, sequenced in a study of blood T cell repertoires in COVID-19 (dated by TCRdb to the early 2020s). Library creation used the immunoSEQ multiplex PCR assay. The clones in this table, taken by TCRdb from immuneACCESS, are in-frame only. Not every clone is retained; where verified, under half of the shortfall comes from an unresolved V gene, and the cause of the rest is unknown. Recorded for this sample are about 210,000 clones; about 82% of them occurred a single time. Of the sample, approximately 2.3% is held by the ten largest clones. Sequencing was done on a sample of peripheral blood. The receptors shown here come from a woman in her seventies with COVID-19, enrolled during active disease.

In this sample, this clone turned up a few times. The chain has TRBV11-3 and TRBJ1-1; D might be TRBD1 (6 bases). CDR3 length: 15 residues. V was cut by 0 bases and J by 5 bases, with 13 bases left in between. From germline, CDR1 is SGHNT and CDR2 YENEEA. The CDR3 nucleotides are TGTGCCAGCAGCTTAGATACAGGGTGGGGAACTGAAGCTTTCTTT. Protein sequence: CASSLDTGWGTEAFF.

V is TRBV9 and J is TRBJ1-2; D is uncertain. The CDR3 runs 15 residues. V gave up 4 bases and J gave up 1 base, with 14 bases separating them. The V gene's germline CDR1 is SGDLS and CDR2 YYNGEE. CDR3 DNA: TGTGCCAGCAGCCCCCAGGTAAACGTTAACTATGGCTACACCTTC. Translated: CASSPQVNVNYGYTF.

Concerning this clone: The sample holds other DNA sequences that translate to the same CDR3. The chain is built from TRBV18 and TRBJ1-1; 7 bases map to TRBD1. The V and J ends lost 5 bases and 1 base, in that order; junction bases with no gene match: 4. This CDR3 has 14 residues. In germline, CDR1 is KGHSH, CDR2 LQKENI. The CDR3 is CASSTGQENTEAFF. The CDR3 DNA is TGTGCCAGCTCAACCGGACAGGAGAACACTGAAGCTTTCTTT.

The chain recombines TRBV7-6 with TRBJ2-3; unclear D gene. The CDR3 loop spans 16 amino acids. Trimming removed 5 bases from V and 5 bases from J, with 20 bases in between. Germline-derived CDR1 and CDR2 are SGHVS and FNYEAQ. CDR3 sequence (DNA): TGTGCCAGCAGCCCCCTTCGAGGCAGTTATGAAGATACGCAGTATTTT. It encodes CASSPLRGSYEDTQYF.

This chain's CDR3 is CASSEDSRYLNTEAFF. The CDR3 DNA reads TGTGCCAGCAGCGAGGACAGCCGATACTTGAACACTGAAGCTTTCTTT. The rearrangement joins TRBV11-3 to TRBJ1-1, with D possibly being TRBD1 (6 bases). The CDR3 is made up of 16 amino acids. Trimming took off 5 bases at V and 0 bases at J, with 16 bases between the two ends. Germline V gene sequence: CDR1 SGHNT, CDR2 YENEEA.

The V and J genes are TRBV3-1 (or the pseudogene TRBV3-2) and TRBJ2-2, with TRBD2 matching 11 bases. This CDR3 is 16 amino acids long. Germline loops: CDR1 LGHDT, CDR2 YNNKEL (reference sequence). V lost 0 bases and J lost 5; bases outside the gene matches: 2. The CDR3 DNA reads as TGTGCCAGCAGCCAAGAACTAGCGGGAGTAACCGGGGAGCTGTTTTTT. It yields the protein CASSQELAGVTGELFF.

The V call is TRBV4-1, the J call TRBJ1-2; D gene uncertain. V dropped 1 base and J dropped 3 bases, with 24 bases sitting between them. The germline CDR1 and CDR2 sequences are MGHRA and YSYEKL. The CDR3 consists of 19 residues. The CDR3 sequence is CASSQAEVSGFKTHYGYTF. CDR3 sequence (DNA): TGCGCCAGCAGCCAAGCTGAGGTCTCGGGGTTTAAAACCCACTATGGCTACACCTTC.

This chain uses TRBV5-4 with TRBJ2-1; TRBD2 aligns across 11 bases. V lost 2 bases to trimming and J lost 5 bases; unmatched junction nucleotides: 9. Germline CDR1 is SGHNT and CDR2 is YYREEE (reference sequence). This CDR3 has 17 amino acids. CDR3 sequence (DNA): TGTGCCAGCAGCTTTTCGACTAGCGGGATAGGGCACAATGAGCAGTTCTTC. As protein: CASSFSTSGIGHNEQFF.

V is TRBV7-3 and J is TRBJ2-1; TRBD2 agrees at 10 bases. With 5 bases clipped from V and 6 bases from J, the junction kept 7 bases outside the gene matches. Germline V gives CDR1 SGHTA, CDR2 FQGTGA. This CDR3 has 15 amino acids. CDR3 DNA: TGTGCCAGCAGCGCCTCTAGCGGGGGCATCAATGAGCAGTTCTTC. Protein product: CASSASSGGINEQFF.

The CDR3 DNA is TGTGCCAGCAGTGAAGGACGTAACAGGGGCAATCAGCCCCAGCATTTT. This gives the protein CASSEGRNRGNQPQHF. The V call is TRBV6-1, the J call TRBJ1-5; weak D call: TRBD1 (6 bases). Trimming removed 1 base at V and 2 bases at J, with 12 bases between. Germline V gene sequence: CDR1 MNHNS, CDR2 SASEGT. The CDR3 covers 16 residues.

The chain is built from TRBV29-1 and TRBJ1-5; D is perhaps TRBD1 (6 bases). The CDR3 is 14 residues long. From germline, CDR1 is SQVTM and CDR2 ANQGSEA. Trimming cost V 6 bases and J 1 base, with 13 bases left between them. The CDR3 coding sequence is TGCAGCGTGGGGGGGCAGGGCAGCAATCAGCCCCAGCATTTT. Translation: CSVGGQGSNQPQHF.

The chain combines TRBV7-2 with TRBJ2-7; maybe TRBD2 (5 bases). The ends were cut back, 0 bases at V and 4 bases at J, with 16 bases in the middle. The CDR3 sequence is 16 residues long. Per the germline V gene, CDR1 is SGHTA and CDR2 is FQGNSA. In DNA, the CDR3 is TGTGCCAGCAGCTTAGCTGACCGGGGAAGGTTTTACGAGCAGTACTTC. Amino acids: CASSLADRGRFYEQYF.

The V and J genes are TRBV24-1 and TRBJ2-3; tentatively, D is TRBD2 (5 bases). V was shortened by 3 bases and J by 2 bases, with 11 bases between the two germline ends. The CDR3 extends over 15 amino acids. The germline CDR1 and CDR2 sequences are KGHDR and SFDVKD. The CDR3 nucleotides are TGTGCCACCAGTGATAGTCGGGGTCCCACAGATACGCAGTATTTT. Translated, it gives CATSDSRGPTDTQYF.

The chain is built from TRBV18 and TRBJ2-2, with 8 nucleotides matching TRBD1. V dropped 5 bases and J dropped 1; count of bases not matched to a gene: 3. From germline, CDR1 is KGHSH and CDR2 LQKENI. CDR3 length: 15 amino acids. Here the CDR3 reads CASSKGQENTGELFF. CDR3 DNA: TGTGCCAGCTCAAAGGGACAGGAGAACACCGGGGAGCTGTTTTTT.

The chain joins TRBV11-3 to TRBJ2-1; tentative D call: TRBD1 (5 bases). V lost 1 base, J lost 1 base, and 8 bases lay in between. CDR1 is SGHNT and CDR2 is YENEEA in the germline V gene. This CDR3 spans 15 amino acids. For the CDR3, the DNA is TGTGCCAGCAGCTTAGCGCAGGGATCCTACAATGAGCAGTTCTTC. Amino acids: CASSLAQGSYNEQFF. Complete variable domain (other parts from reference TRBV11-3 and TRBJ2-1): EAGVVQSPRYKIIEKKQPVAFWCNPISGHNTLYWYLQNLGQGPELLIRYENEEAVDDSQLPKDRFSAERLKGVDSTLKIQPAELGDSAVYLCASSLAQGSYNEQFFGPGTRLTVL.

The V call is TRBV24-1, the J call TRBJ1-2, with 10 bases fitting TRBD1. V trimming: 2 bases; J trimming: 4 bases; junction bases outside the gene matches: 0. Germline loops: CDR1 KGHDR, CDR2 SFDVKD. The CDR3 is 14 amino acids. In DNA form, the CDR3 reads TGTGCCACCAGTGATTGGGACAGGGGCTATGGCTACACCTTC. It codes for CATSDWDRGYGYTF.

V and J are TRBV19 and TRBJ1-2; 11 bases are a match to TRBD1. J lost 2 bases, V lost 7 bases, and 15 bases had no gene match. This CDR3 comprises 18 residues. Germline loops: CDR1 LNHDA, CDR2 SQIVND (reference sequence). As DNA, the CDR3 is TGTGCCAGTATTAGGTCCGGACAGGGGGCAGATTCAAACTATGGCTACACCTTC. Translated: CASIRSGQGADSNYGYTF.

The CDR3 DNA reads TGTGCCAGCAGCCAGGACAGGGTAGCGAATTCACCCCTCCACTTT. Its protein is CASSQDRVANSPLHF. The chain links TRBV7-2 to TRBJ1-6; 8 nucleotides match TRBD1. The CDR3 runs 15 residues. Trimming at V came to 5 bases and at J to 7 bases, leaving 7 bases not matched to a gene. Germline CDR1 reads SGHTA; CDR2 reads FQGNSA.